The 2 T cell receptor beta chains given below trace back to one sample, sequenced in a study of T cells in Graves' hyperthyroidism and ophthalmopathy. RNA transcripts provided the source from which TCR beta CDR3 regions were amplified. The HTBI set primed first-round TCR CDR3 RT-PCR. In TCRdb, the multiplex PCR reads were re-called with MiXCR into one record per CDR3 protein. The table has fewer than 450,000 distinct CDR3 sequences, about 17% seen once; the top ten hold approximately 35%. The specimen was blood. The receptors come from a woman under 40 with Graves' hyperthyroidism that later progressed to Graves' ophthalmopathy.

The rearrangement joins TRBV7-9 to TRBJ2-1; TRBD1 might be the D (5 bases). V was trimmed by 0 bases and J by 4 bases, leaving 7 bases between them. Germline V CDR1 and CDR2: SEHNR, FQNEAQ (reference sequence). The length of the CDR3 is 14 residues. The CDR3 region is CASSLAPGYNEQFF. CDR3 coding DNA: TGTGCCAGCAGCTTAGCCCCAGGGTACAATGAGCAGTTCTTC.

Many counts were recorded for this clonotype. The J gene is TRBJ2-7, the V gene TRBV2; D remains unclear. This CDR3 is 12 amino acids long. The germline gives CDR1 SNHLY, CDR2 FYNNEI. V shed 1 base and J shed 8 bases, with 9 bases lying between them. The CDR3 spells CASSEVSTKQYF. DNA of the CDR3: TGTGCCAGCAGTGAAGTGAGTACGAAGCAGTACTTC.